The 5 T cell receptor beta chains in this list originate from one sample, sequenced in a study of regulatory T cells in long-lasting Graves disease. Time point meaning: newly diagnosed GD, antithyroid drugs for less than 3 months. Scientists built the TCR library using RNA that was extracted from PBMCs. Through Arm-PCR of CDR3 regions and iRepertoire HTBI primers, TCR beta libraries were built. TCRdb re-analysed the multiplex PCR reads in MiXCR, keeping a single row per CDR3 protein. The table lists just over 600,000 distinct CDR3 sequences, 16% of them singletons. The sample was also reused in another study, on T cells in Graves' hyperthyroidism and ophthalmopathy.

Sequenced here: peripheral blood mononuclear cells (PBMCs), sampled at new diagnosis, from a patient treated with antithyroid drugs. These receptors were obtained from a woman aged 25 to 39 with Graves disease.

The chain links TRBV20-1 to TRBJ1-5; D remains unclear. The CDR3 has 20 amino acids. Trimming pared 3 bases from V and 0 bases from J, leaving 27 bases between. Germline V lookup: CDR1 DFQATT, CDR2 SNEGSKA (reference sequence). Here the CDR3 reads CSASSWPYRSGGYSNQPQHF. Written as DNA, the CDR3 is TGCAGTGCTAGCTCATGGCCCTATCGATCGGGAGGTTATAGCAATCAGCCCCAGCATTTT.

This clonotype has at least ten counts. This chain uses TRBV6-5 with TRBJ1-1; no clear D. V lost 2 bases, J lost 9 bases, and 7 bases lay in between. Germline values: CDR1 MNHEY, CDR2 SVGAGI. The CDR3 has 11 amino acids. The CDR3 loop reads CASSYGRKAFF. For the CDR3, the DNA is TGTGCCAGCAGTTACGGACGGAAAGCTTTCTTT.

In this sample, this clonotype turned up many times. The chain couples TRBV2 to TRBJ2-3, with 14 bases matching TRBD2. V trimming: 11 bases; J trimming: 5 bases; junction bases outside the gene matches: 9. Germline V gives CDR1 SNHLY, CDR2 FYNNEI. CDR3 length: 15 residues. The CDR3 nucleotides are TGTGCCTCAAGACTAGCGGGAGGGAGGGTAGATACGCAGTATTTT. It codes for CASRLAGGRVDTQYF.

This clonotype was seen repeatedly, ten times or more. The gene calls are TRBV28 and TRBJ2-1; D assignment may be TRBD1 or TRBD2 (5 bases each). Germline-derived CDR1 and CDR2 are MDHEN and SYDVKM. The CDR3 runs to 13 residues. CDR3 amino acids: CGTEGIWLDEQFF. The CDR3 nucleotides are TGTGGGACCGAGGGGATATGGCTGGATGAGCAGTTCTTC.

This clonotype has at least ten counts. The rearrangement links TRBV12-3 or TRBV12-4 to TRBJ2-1; 12 positions match TRBD2. V lost 10 bases to trimming and J lost 2 bases; unmatched junction nucleotides: 9. The CDR3 runs to 16 residues. This chain's CDR3 is CAIRRRLAGAYNEQFF. DNA for the CDR3: TGTGCCATACGGCGTAGACTAGCGGGAGCCTACAATGAGCAGTTCTTC.